This TCR beta chain was obtained from a study of blood T cell repertoires in COVID-19. Study background: PBMCs, B-cell-depleted T cells, or T cells provided the cDNA or gDNA that made up the material.

The germline V gene has CDR1 SGHAT and CDR2 FQNNGV. V was pared by 4 bases and J by 4 bases, with 10 bases between. The CDR3 length is 13 residues. Only in-frame clones appear in the TCRdb table, and some are missing; sequencing was by immunoSEQ multiplex PCR. Of 300,000 to 450,000 clones detected, around 87% appear once; the ten largest clones hold less than 2.5%. Specimen: PBMCs or T cells enriched from blood (not recorded which). This TCR came from a man between 35 and 55 years old in a cohort exposed to, infected with or recovered from COVID-19 (not recorded which). The V and J genes are TRBV11-2 and TRBJ1-2; D remains ambiguous. The CDR3 reads CASSSSDGYGYTF. Here the CDR3 DNA reads TGTGCCAGCAGCTCCTCAGATGGCTATGGCTACACCTTC.